This T cell receptor beta chain was observed in a study of vaccination effects on CD4 cells after COVID-19. TCRdb keeps only in-frame clones here, not all; method: immunoSEQ multiplex PCR. The repertoire holds roughly 48,000 clones, more than 65% seen once, with 5% to 6.5% in the top ten. There are a few counts of this clone. Antigen specificity is unknown. Germline V CDR1 and CDR2: SNHLY, FYNNEI. The CDR3 runs to 13 residues. The ends were cut back, 2 bases at V and 7 bases at J, with 11 bases in the middle. Investigators separated out CD4+ T cells once approximately 9 days of culture had passed. This receptor was obtained from a human donor who received a COVID-19 vaccine. Sequences were derived from CD4+ T cells from PBMCs cultured without peptide, sampled before COVID-19 vaccination. V gene TRBV2 combines with J gene TRBJ1-2; D is undetermined. The CDR3 coding sequence is TGTGCCAGCAGTGAATTAGGGTCCGGTGGCTACACCTTC. Its translation is CASSELGSGGYTF.